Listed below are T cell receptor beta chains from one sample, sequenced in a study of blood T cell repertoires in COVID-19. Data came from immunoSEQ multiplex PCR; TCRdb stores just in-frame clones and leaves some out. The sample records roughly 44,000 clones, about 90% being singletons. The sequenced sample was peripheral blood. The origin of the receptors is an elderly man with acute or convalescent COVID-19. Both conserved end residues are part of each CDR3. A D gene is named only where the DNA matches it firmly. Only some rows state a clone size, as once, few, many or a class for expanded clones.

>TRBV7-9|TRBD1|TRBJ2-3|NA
CASSRTGTGAADTQYF
TGTGCCAGCAGCCGAACCGGGACAGGGGCGGCAGATACGCAGTATTTT
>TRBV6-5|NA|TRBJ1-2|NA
CASSGQRSIDGYTF
TGTGCCAGCAGCGGACAGCGTAGTATTGATGGCTACACCTTC
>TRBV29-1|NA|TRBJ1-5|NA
CSVGGQSSQPQHF
TGCAGCGTTGGCGGACAGTCGTCCCAGCCCCAGCATTTT
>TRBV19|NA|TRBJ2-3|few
CASSLDSSTDTQYF
TGTGCCAGTAGCCTGGACAGTAGCACAGATACGCAGTATTTT
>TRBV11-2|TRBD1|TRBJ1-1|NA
CASSATGGATEAFF
TGTGCCAGCAGCGCGACAGGGGGAGCGACTGAAGCTTTCTTT
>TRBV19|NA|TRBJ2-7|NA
CASSLNRNSYEQYF
TGTGCCAGTAGTTTAAACAGGAACTCCTACGAGCAGTACTTC
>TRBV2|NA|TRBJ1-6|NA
CASSEGSYSPLHF
TGTGCCAGCAGTGAGGGCAGCTATTCACCCCTCCACTTT
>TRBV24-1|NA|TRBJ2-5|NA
CATSGREETQYF
TGTGCCACCAGTGGCAGGGAAGAGACCCAGTACTTC
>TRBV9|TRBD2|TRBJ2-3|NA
CASSVGLAGSSDTQYF
TGTGCCAGCAGCGTAGGCCTAGCGGGGAGTTCAGATACGCAGTATTTT
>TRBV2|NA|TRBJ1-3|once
CASSGRGSGNTIYF
TGTGCCAGCAGCGGCAGGGGTTCTGGAAACACCATATATTTT
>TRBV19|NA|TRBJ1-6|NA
CASSAMGSSPLHF
TGTGCCAGTAGTGCCATGGGGAGTTCACCCCTCCACTTT
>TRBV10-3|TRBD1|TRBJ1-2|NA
CAIRQGKDYGYTF
TGTGCCATCAGACAGGGGAAAGACTATGGCTACACCTTC
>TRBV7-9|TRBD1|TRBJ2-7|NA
CASSSHGTGAYEQYF
TGTGCCAGCAGCAGCCACGGGACAGGTGCCTACGAGCAGTACTTC
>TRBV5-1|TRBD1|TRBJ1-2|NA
CASSPPRTGGGYTF
TGCGCCAGCAGCCCACCGAGGACAGGGGGTGGCTACACCTTC
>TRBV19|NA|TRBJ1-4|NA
CASSMQGVAPTEKLFF
TGTGCCAGTAGTATGCAGGGTGTCGCCCCGACTGAAAAACTGTTTTTT
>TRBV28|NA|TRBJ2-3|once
CASHLASSGTDTQYF
TGTGCCAGCCACCTCGCTTCTAGCGGCACAGATACGCAGTATTTT
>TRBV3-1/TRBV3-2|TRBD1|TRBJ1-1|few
CASSQDATGGYTEAFF
TGTGCCAGCAGCCAAGACGCGACAGGGGGGTACACTGAAGCTTTCTTT
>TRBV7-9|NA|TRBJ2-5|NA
CASSSGQSVGETQYF
TGTGCCAGCAGCTCCGGACAGAGTGTTGGGGAGACCCAGTACTTC
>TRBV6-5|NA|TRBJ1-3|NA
CASTRGQGNTIYF
TGTGCCAGCACCCGTGGACAGGGAAACACCATATATTTT
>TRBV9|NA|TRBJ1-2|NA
CASSAGQYPGAYGYTF
TGTGCCAGCAGCGCAGGACAGTACCCTGGGGCCTATGGCTACACCTTC
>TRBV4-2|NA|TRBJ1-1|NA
CASRRGQTAATEAFF
TGTGCCAGCAGGCGAGGACAGACGGCGGCCACTGAAGCTTTCTTT
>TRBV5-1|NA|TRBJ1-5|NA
CASSLEAGFNQPQHF
TGCGCCAGCAGCTTGGAGGCAGGGTTCAATCAGCCCCAGCATTTT
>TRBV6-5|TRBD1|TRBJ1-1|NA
CASSSLSGQGTEAFF
TGTGCCAGCAGTTCCCTATCGGGACAGGGCACTGAAGCTTTCTTT
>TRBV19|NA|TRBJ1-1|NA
CASTTQGTPLPVAFF
TGTGCCAGTACCACCCAGGGGACACCGCTCCCTGTGGCTTTCTTT
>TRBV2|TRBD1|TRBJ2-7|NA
CASSAGQGSYEQYF
TGTGCCAGCAGTGCCGGACAGGGCTCCTACGAGCAGTACTTC
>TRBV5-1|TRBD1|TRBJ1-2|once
CASSPGTGAAIGYTF
TGCGCCAGCAGCCCGGGGACAGGGGCCGCTATAGGCTACACCTTC
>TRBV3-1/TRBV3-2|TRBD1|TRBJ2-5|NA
CASSQRGGQQETQYF
TGTGCCAGCAGCCAACGAGGGGGACAGCAAGAGACCCAGTACTTC
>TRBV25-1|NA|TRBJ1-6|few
CASSVGPYNSPLHF
TGTGCCAGCAGTGTGGGCCCTTATAATTCACCCCTCCACTTT
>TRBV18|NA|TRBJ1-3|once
CASSPERSSGNTIYF
TGTGCCAGCTCACCAGAGAGGTCCTCTGGAAACACCATATATTTT
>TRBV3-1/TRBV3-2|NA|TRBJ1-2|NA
CASSLRQNGYTF
TGTGCCAGCAGCCTCCGACAGAATGGCTACACCTTC
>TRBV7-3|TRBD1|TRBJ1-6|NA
CASSLKGDRGSPLHF
TGTGCCAGCAGCTTAAAGGGGGACAGGGGTTCACCCCTCCACTTT
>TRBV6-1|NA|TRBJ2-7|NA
CASSESRGSYEQYF
TGTGCCAGCAGTGAAAGTAGGGGGTCCTACGAGCAGTACTTC
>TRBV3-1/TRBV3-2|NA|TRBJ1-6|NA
CASTRRTVDNSPLHF
TGTGCCTCTACCCGAAGGACAGTAGATAATTCACCCCTCCACTTT
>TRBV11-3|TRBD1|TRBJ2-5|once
CASSSGQGRSETQYF
TGTGCCAGCAGCTCAGGACAGGGGAGATCGGAGACCCAGTACTTC
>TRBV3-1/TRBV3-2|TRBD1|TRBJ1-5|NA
CASSQTTGDQPQHF
TGTGCCAGCAGCCAAACTACAGGGGATCAGCCCCAGCATTTT
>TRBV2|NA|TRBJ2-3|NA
CASYGTRTDTQYF
TGTGCCAGCTACGGGACTCGCACAGATACGCAGTATTTT
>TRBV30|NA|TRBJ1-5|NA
CAWSGGDGFQPQHF
TGTGCCTGGAGTGGAGGAGATGGATTTCAGCCCCAGCATTTT
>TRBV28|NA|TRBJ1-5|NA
CASNFPGGNQPQHF
TGTGCCAGCAACTTCCCGGGGGGGAATCAGCCCCAGCATTTT
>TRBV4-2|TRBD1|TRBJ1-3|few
CASSQGQYPLYF
TGTGCCAGCAGCCAGGGACAGTACCCATTATATTTT
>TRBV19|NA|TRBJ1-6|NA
CASSTDDTYNSPLHF
TGTGCCAGTAGTACCGATGACACCTATAATTCACCCCTCCACTTT
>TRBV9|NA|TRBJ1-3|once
CASSSSPSGSGNTIYF
TGTGCCAGCAGCTCCTCCCCCTCAGGGTCCGGAAACACCATATATTTT
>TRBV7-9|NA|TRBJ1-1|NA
CASSLNRDTEAFF
TGTGCCAGCAGCTTAAACAGGGACACTGAAGCTTTCTTT